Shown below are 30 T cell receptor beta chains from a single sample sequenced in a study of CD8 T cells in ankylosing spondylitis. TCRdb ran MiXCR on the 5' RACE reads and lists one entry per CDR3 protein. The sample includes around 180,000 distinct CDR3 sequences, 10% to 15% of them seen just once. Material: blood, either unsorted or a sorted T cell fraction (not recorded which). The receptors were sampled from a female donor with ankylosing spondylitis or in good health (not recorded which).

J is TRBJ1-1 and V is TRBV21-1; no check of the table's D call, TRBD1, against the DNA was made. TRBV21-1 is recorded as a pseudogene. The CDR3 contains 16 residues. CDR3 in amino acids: CASSNGSLCRATEAFF. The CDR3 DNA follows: TGTGCCAGCAGCAACGGAAGCCTCTGCAGGGCCACTGAAGCTTTCTTT.

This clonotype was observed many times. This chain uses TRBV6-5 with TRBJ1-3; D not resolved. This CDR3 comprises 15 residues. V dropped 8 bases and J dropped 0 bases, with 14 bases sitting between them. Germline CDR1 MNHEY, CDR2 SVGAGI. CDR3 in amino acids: CASRFKALSGNTIYF. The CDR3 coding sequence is TGTGCCAGCCGTTTCAAGGCCCTCTCTGGAAACACCATATATTTT.

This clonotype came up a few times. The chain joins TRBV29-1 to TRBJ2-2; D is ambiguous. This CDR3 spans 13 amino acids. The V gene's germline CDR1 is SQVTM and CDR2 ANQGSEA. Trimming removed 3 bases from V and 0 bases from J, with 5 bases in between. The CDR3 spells CSVDRSNTGELFF. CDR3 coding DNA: TGCAGCGTTGACAGATCGAACACCGGGGAGCTGTTTTTT.

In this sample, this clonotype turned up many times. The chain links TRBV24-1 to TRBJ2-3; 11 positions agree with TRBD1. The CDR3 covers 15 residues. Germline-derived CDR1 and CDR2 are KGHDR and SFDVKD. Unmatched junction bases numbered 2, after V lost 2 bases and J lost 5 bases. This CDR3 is CATSDWTGGIDTQYF. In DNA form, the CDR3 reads TGTGCCACCAGTGATTGGACAGGGGGCATAGATACGCAGTATTTT.

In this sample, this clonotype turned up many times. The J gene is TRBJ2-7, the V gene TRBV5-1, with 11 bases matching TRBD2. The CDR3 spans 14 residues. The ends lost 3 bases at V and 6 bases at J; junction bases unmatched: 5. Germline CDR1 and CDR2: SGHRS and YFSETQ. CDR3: CASSSLAGVPEQYF. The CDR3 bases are TGCGCCAGCAGCTCACTAGCGGGAGTACCCGAGCAGTACTTC.

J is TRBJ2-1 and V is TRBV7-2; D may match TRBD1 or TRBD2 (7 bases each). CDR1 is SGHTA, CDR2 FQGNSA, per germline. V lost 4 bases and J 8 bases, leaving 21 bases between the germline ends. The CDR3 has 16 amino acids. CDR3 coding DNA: TGTGCCAGCAGCTCAGGGGGGGCTCAGGGAAGCTATGAGCAGTTCTTC. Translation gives CASSSGGAQGSYEQFF.

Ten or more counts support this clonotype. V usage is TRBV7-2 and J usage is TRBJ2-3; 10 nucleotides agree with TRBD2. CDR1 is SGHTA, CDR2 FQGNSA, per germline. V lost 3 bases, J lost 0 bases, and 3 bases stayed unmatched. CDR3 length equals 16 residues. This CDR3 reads CASSFRTSGSTDTQYF. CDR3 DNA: TGTGCCAGCAGCTTCCGGACTAGCGGTAGCACAGATACGCAGTATTTT.

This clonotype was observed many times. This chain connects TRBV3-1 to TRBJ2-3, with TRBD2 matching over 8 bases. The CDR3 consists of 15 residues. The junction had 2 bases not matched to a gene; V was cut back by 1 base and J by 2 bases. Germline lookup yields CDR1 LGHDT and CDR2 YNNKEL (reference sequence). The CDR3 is CASSQGLAPTDTQYF. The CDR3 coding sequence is TGTGCCAGCAGCCAAGGACTAGCGCCCACAGATACGCAGTATTTT.

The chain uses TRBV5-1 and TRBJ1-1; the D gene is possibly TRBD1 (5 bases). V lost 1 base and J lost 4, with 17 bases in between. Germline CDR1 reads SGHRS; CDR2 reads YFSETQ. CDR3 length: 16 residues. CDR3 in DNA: TGCGCCAGCAGCTTGACGGTGGGGACGGGGAGCACTGAAGCTTTCTTT. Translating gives CASSLTVGTGSTEAFF.

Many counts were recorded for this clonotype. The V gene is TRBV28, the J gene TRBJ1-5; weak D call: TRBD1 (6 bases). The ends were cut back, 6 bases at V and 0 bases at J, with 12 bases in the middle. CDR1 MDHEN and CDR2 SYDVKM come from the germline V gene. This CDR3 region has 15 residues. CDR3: CASRQGPYSNQPQHF. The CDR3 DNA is TGTGCCAGCAGGCAGGGGCCGTATAGCAATCAGCCCCAGCATTTT.

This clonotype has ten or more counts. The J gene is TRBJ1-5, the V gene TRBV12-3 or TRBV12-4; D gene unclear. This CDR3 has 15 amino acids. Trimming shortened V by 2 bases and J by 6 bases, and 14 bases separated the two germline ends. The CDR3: CASSLSPPAGQPQHF. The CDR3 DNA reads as TGTGCCAGCAGTTTAAGCCCCCCCGCTGGTCAGCCCCAGCATTTT.

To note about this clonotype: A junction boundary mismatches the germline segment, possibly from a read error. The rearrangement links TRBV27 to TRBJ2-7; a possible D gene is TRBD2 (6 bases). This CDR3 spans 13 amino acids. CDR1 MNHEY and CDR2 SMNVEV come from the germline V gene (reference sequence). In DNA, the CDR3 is TGTGCCAGCAGCTGGGGGGTTGATAGCTCCCTTCACTTC. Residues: CASSWGVDSSLHF.

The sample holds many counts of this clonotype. The CDR3 loop reads CASSSRKGPNTGELFF. CDR3 DNA sequence: TGTGCCAGCAGCTCCCGAAAAGGACCGAACACCGGGGAGCTGTTTTTT. V usage is TRBV7-9 and J usage is TRBJ2-2, with D uncertain. This CDR3 region has 16 residues. The V end lost 4 bases, the J end lost 0 bases, and 12 bases lay between the germline ends. The germline gives CDR1 SEHNR, CDR2 FQNEAQ (reference sequence).

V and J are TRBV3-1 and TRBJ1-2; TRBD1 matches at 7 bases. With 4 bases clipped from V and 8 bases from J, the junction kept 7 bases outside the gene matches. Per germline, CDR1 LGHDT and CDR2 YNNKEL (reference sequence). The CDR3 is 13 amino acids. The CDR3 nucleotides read TGTGCCAGCAGCCTCCGACAGGGTTGGGGCTACACCTTC. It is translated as CASSLRQGWGYTF.

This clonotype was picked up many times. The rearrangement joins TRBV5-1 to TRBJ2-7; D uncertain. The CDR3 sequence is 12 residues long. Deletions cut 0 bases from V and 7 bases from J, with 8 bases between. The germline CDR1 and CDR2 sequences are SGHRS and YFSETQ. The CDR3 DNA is TGCGCCAGCAGCTTGGATGTTGGAGAGCAGTACTTC. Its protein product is CASSLDVGEQYF.

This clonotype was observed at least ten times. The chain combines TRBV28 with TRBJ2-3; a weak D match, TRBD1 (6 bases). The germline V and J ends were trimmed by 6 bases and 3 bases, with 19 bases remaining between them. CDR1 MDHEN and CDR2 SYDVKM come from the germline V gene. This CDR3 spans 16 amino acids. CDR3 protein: CASSSGVLSVTDTQYF. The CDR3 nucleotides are TGTGCCAGCAGCTCAGGGGTCCTGTCCGTGACAGATACGCAGTATTTT. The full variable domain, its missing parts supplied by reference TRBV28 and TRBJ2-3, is DVKVTQSSRYLVKRTGEKVFLECVQDMDHENMFWYRQDPGLGLRLIYFSYDVKMKEKGDIPEGYSVSREKKERFSLILESASTNQTSMYLCASSSGVLSVTDTQYFGPGTRLTVL.

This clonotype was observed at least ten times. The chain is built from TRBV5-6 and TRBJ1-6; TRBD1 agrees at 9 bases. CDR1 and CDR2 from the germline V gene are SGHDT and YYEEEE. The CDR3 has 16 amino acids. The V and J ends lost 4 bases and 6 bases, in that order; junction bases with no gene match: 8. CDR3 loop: CASSAGPGQGNSPLHF. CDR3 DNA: TGTGCCAGCAGCGCGGGGCCGGGACAGGGTAATTCACCCCTCCACTTT.

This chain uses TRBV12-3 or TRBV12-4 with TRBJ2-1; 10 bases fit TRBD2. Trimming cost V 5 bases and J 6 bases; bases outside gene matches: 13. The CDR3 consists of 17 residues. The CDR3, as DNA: TGTGCCAGCAGTATAATAGCGGGAGGCCCGGGCCCCAATGAGCAGTTCTTC. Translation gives CASSIIAGGPGPNEQFF.

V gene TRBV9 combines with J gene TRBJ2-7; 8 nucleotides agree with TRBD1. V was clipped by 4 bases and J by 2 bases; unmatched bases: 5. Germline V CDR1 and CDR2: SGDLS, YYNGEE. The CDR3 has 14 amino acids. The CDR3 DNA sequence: TGTGCCAGCAGCATCCGGGACAGGCCCTACGAGCAGTACTTC. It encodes CASSIRDRPYEQYF.

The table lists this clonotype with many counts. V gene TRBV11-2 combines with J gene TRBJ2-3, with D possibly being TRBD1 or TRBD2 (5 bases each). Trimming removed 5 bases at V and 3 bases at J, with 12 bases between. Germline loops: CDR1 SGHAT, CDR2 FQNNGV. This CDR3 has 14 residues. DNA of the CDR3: TGTGCCAGCAGCCCGGGACCGAAGACAGATACGCAGTATTTT. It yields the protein CASSPGPKTDTQYF.

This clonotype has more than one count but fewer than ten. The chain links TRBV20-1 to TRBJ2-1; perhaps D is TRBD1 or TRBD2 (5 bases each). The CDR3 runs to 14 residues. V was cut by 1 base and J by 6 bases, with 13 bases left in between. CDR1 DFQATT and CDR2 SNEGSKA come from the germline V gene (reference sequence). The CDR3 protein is CSARAGTSGNEQFF. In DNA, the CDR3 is TGCAGTGCTAGAGCCGGGACCTCCGGCAATGAGCAGTTCTTC.

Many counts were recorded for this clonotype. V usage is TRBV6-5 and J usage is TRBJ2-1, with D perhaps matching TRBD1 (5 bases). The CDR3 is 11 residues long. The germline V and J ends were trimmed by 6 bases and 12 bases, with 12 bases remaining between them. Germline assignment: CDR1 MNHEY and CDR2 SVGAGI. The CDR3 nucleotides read TGTGCCAGCAGCCCCACTCAGGGGCAGTTCTTC. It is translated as CASSPTQGQFF.

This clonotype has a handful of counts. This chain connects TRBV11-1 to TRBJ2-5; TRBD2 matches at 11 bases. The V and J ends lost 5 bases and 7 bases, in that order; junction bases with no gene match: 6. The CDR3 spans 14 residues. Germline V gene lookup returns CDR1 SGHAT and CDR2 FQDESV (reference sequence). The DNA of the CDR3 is TGTGCCAGCAGCCCTAGCGGGAGGACCGGGACCCAGTACTTC. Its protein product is CASSPSGRTGTQYF.

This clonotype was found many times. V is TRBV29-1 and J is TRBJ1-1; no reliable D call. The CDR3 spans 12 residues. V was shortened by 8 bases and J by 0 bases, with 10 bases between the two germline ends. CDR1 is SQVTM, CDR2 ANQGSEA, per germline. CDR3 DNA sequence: TGCAGCTTCGCCCCGATGAACACTGAAGCTTTCTTT. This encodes CSFAPMNTEAFF. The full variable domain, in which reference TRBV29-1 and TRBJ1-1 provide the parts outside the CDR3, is SAVISQKPSRDICQRGTSLTIQCQVDSQVTMMFWYRQQPGQSLTLIATANQGSEATYESGFVIDKFPISRPNLTFSTLTVSNMSPEDSSIYLCSFAPMNTEAFFGQGTRLTVV.

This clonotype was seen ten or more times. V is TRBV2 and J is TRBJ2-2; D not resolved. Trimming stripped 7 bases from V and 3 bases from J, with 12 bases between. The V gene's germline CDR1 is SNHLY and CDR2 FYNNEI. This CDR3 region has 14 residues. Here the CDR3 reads CASTPDGYTGELFF. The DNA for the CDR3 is TGTGCCAGCACCCCGGACGGATACACCGGGGAGCTGTTTTTT.

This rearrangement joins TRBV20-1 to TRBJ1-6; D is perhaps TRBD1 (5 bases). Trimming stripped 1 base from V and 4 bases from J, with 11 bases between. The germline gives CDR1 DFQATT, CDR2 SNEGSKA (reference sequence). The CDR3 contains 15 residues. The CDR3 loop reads CSARARQSYNSPLHF. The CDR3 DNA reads TGCAGTGCTAGAGCTAGACAGTCTTATAATTCACCCCTCCACTTT.

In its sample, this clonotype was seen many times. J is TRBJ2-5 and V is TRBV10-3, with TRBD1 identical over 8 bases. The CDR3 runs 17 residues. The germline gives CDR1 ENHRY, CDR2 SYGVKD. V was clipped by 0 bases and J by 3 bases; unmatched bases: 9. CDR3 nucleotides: TGTGCCATCAGTGAGTCAATTGGACAGGGCACCAAAGAGACCCAGTACTTC. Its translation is CAISESIGQGTKETQYF.

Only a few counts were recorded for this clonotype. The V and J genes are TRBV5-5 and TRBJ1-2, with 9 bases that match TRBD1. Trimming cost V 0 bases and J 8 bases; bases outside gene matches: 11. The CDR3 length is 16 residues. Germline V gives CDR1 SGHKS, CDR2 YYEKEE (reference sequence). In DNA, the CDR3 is TGTGCCAGCAGCTTGGATCTTTTTCCGGACAGGGGAGGCTACACCTTC. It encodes CASSLDLFPDRGGYTF. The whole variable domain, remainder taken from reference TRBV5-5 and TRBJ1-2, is DAGVTQSPTHLIKTRGQQVTLRCSPISGHKSVSWYQQVLGQGPQFIFQYYEKEERGRGNFPDRFSARQFPNYSSELNVNALLLGDSALYLCASSLDLFPDRGGYTFGSGTRLTVV.

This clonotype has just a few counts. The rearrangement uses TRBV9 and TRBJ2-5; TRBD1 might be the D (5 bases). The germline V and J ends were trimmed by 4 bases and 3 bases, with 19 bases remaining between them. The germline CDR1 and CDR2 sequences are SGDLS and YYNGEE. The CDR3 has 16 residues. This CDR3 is CASSLLGAGNKETQYF. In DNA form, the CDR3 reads TGTGCCAGCAGCCTCCTTGGGGCAGGGAACAAAGAGACCCAGTACTTC.

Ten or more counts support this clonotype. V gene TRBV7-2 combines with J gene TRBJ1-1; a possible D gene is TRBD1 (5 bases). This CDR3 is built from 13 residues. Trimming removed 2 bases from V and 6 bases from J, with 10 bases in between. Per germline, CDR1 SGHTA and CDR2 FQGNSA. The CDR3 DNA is TGTGCCAGCAGCTTAACCGGGGGAGCTGAAGCTTTCTTT. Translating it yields CASSLTGGAEAFF.